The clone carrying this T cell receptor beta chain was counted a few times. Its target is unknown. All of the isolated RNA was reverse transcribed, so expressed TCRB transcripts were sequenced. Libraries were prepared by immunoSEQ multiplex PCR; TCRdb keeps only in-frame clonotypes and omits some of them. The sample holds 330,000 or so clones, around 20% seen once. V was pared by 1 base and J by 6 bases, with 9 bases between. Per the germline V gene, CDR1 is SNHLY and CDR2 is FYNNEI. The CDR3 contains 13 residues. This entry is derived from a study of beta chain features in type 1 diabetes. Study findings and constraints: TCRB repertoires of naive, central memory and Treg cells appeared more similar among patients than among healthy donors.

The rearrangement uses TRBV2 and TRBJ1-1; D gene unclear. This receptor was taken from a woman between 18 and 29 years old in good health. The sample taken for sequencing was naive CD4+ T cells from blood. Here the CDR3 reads CASSEETGAEAFF. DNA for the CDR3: TGTGCCAGCAGTGAAGAGACGGGTGCTGAAGCTTTCTTT.